The 13 T cell receptor beta chains below were found in one sample sequenced in a study of chemoradiotherapy in HPV16-positive cancers. Sequenced by immunoSEQ multiplex PCR; TCRdb stores in-frame clones only, minus some. The profile shows 20,000 or so clones, roughly 84% of them singletons. The specimen was blood, collected from a patient who underwent chemoradiotherapy. Receptors were obtained from a human donor with HPV-associated anogenital cancer.

V and J are TRBV6-6 and TRBJ2-2, with TRBD2 as a possible D gene (7 bases). Germline assignment: CDR1 MNHNY and CDR2 SVGAGI (reference sequence). The ends were cut back, 7 bases at V and 6 bases at J, with 18 bases in the middle. The CDR3 covers 15 residues. This CDR3 is CASNLGGGAAGELFF. The DNA of the CDR3 is TGTGCCAGCAACTTGGGTGGGGGGGCGGCCGGGGAGCTGTTTTTT.

V is TRBV15 and J is TRBJ1-2; D possibly corresponds to TRBD1 (6 bases). The germline CDR1 and CDR2 sequences are LNHNV and YYDKDF (reference sequence). V was pared by 0 bases and J by 5 bases, with 13 bases between. The CDR3 contains 15 residues. The CDR3 loop is CATSREVTGTYGYTF. CDR3 DNA: TGTGCCACCAGCAGAGAAGTCACAGGGACTTATGGCTACACCTTC.

The chain joins TRBV5-1 to TRBJ2-1; D is unresolved. CDR1 is SGHRS and CDR2 is YFSETQ in the germline V gene. V lost 7 bases, J lost 1 base, and 18 bases lay in between. The CDR3 contains 16 residues. This chain's CDR3 is CASSWVTAMSYNEQFF. CDR3 DNA sequence: TGCGCCAGCTCCTGGGTAACGGCGATGTCCTACAATGAGCAGTTCTTC.

This chain uses TRBV27 with TRBJ2-7; possibly TRBD1 for D (5 bases). The CDR3 spans 13 residues. Trimming removed 2 bases at V and 3 bases at J, with 8 bases between. Germline V gene lookup returns CDR1 MNHEY and CDR2 SMNVEV (reference sequence). CDR3 DNA sequence: TGTGCCAGCAGTTTAGGACACTTCTACGAGCAGTACTTC. This sequence encodes CASSLGHFYEQYF.

The rearrangement joins TRBV7-3 to TRBJ1-1; D remains unclear. Germline lookup yields CDR1 SGHTA and CDR2 FQGTGA. CDR3 length: 14 amino acids. Trimming removed 5 bases at V and 1 base at J, with 11 bases between. The CDR3 region has the DNA TGTGCCAGCAGCCCCCGGGGTGCGAACACTGAAGCTTTCTTT. Protein sequence: CASSPRGANTEAFF.

The chain has TRBV18 and TRBJ1-1, with TRBD1 matching 8 bases. V lost 4 bases to trimming and J lost 1 base; unmatched junction nucleotides: 11. This CDR3 has 17 amino acids. Germline V CDR1 and CDR2: KGHSH, LQKENI. The CDR3 here is CASSLDRDLRRNTEAFF. CDR3 bases: TGTGCCAGCTCACTGGACAGGGACCTGAGGAGGAACACTGAAGCTTTCTTT.

V usage is TRBV11-2 and J usage is TRBJ2-6, with D unclear. Germline lookup yields CDR1 SGHAT and CDR2 FQNNGV. V lost 0 bases to trimming and J lost 6 bases, with 6 bases between them. There are 14 residues in the CDR3. The CDR3 bases are TGTGCCAGCAGCTTAGACAGGCTGGCCAACGTCCTGACTTTC. It yields the protein CASSLDRLANVLTF.

This clone was observed a few times. The chain employs TRBV4-1 and TRBJ1-2; 7 bases match TRBD1. The germline V gene encodes CDR1 MGHRA and CDR2 YSYEKL. V gave up 0 bases and J gave up 4 bases; unmatched junction bases: 5. There are 15 residues in the CDR3. The CDR3 here is CASSQDGDSFYGYTF. CDR3 coding DNA: TGCGCCAGCAGCCAAGATGGGGACAGTTTCTATGGCTACACCTTC.

The chain employs TRBV18 and TRBJ1-1; D is unclear. CDR3 length: 14 residues. Per germline, CDR1 KGHSH and CDR2 LQKENI. Trimming took 6 bases from V and 3 from J, leaving 14 bases between them. The CDR3 coding sequence is TGTGCCAGCTCTACTACGGGTCCCCACACTGAAGCTTTCTTT. It specifies CASSTTGPHTEAFF.

This clone has a handful of counts. This sequence joins TRBV27 and TRBJ1-6, with 9 bases matching TRBD1. V was clipped by 6 bases and J by 10 bases; unmatched bases: 4. The germline CDR1 and CDR2 sequences are MNHEY and SMNVEV (reference sequence). The CDR3 runs 13 residues. CDR3 sequence: CASSHGQGSPLHF. In DNA form, the CDR3 reads TGTGCCAGCAGCCATGGACAGGGGTCACCCCTCCACTTT.

The chain joins TRBV9 to TRBJ1-2, with TRBD1 matching over 10 bases. After removal of 0 bases from V and 4 bases from J, the junction contained 15 bases not matched to a gene. CDR1 and CDR2 from the germline V gene are SGDLS and YYNGEE. The CDR3 is 19 residues long. CDR3 in amino acids: CASSVAPGGATGGLYGYTF. In nucleotides, the CDR3 is TGTGCCAGCAGCGTAGCCCCGGGGGGGGCGACAGGGGGCCTCTATGGCTACACCTTC. Variable domain in full (rest from reference TRBV9 and TRBJ1-2): DSGVTQTPKHLITATGQRVTLRCSPRSGDLSVYWYQQSLDQGLQFLIQYYNGEERAKGNILERFSAQQFPDLHSELNLSSLELGDSALYFCASSVAPGGATGGLYGYTFGSGTRLTVV.

V gene TRBV7-9 combines with J gene TRBJ2-3, with 7 bases aligning to TRBD2. The J segment lost 2 bases and the V segment lost 2 bases, leaving 7 bases of the junction unmatched. Germline V gene lookup returns CDR1 SEHNR and CDR2 FQNEAQ (reference sequence). The CDR3 runs to 16 residues. The DNA for the CDR3 is TGTGCCAGCAGCTTACTCGAGCGGGGCTACACAGATACGCAGTATTTT. As protein: CASSLLERGYTDTQYF.

The chain links TRBV6-5 to TRBJ1-1; D is perhaps TRBD1 (6 bases). Germline V gene lookup returns CDR1 MNHEY and CDR2 SVGAGI. The germline V and J ends were trimmed by 5 bases and 10 bases, with 14 bases remaining between them. The CDR3 totals 12 residues. The CDR3 loop reads CASSQPGDRAFF. CDR3 in DNA: TGTGCCAGCAGTCAACCAGGGGATCGAGCTTTCTTT.